The rows below give T cell receptor beta chains drawn from one sample of a study of blood T cell repertoires in COVID-19. Assay: immunoSEQ multiplex PCR; the TCRdb copy retains only in-frame clones and omits some. The sample carries under 300,000 clones, roughly 85% recorded once. Material: peripheral blood. The receptor set was obtained from a woman under 40 with active or convalescent COVID-19. Both conserved end residues are part of each CDR3. The D gene is left open where the match is weak.

V gene	J gene	D gene	CDR3 length	CDR3 protein
TRBV15	TRBJ1-6	.	15	CATSREGRSNSPLHF
TRBV5-1	TRBJ2-1	TRBD2	15	CASSMNRGVRDEQFF
TRBV10-1	TRBJ2-5	TRBD2	17	CASSEGETSGGRETQYF
TRBV10-1	TRBJ1-1	.	12	CASPSTNTEAFF
TRBV2	TRBJ1-5	TRBD1	13	CASGTGGDQPQHF
TRBV12-5	TRBJ1-6	.	16	CASALRGQPYNSPLHF
TRBV28	TRBJ1-2	.	13	CASSRRDLAGYTF
TRBV30	TRBJ1-6	TRBD1	15	CAWSAGQGWNSPLHF
TRBV29-1	TRBJ1-1	TRBD1	14	CSVNLGQKNTEAFF
TRBV19	TRBJ1-2	TRBD1	15	CASRRTSQGGYGYTF
TRBV5-1	TRBJ1-6	.	14	CASSSSQGNSPLHF
TRBV7-8	TRBJ2-3	TRBD2	16	CASSRGPSGGSYTQYF
TRBV24-1	TRBJ1-5	.	15	CATSDSRQGNQPQHF
TRBV5-1	TRBJ2-5	TRBD1	14	CASSSDRGQETQYF
TRBV21-1	TRBJ1-1	.	14	CASIEPTGAPEAFF
TRBV3-1/TRBV3-2	TRBJ1-4	.	13	CASHPRVGEKLFF
TRBV30	TRBJ2-5	TRBD1	16	CAWSVPTPGGRETQYF
TRBV7-3	TRBJ2-6	TRBD2	19	CASSLTHWGGGSGANVLTF
TRBV18	TRBJ1-2	.	15	CASSPIVGSSYGYTF
TRBV24-1	TRBJ1-2	.	13	CATSHQGNYGYTF
TRBV12-2	TRBJ2-2	.	17	CASRLGCGQANTGELFF
TRBV24-1	TRBJ2-1	TRBD2	15	CATSEISGGAFEQFF
TRBV7-2	TRBJ1-2	.	13	CASSSGQFYGYTF
TRBV3-1/TRBV3-2	TRBJ2-3	TRBD2	16	CASSKRVPSGGDTQYF
TRBV19	TRBJ1-1	.	13	CASSTPSVETAFF
TRBV5-1	TRBJ1-4	.	13	CASSLDRNEKLFF
TRBV30	TRBJ1-5	.	13	CAWSRDSGQPQHF
TRBV7-2	TRBJ2-7	TRBD2	16	CASSRQPGLADYEQYF
TRBV6-5	TRBJ2-3	.	14	CASRMDFSTDTQYF
TRBV7-9	TRBJ1-2	.	12	CASSLRGYGYTF
TRBV25-1	TRBJ2-1	.	16	CASSDPDGKLYNEQFF
TRBV23-1	TRBJ2-3	TRBD1	17	CASSRPDRVRDTDTQYF
TRBV6-1	TRBJ1-3	.	16	CASSVGRTVSGNTIYF
TRBV21-1	TRBJ2-1	.	17	CASSKGEGRGIHNEQFF
TRBV7-2	TRBJ2-1	.	15	CASSLEMARPNEQFF
TRBV7-8	TRBJ2-1	.	17	CASSLEGVRSSYNEQFF
TRBV6-2/TRBV6-3	TRBJ2-7	.	13	CASSYEAYYEQYF
TRBV19	TRBJ1-6	.	16	CASSGGSSSYNSPLHF
TRBV7-2	TRBJ1-2	TRBD1	13	CASSLNRGDGYTF
TRBV7-9	TRBJ2-5	TRBD1	14	CASSPQGGGETQYF
TRBV12-3/TRBV12-4	TRBJ1-2	.	12	CASSSIGAGYTF
TRBV28	TRBJ1-3	TRBD1	15	CASNQGTDPGNTIYF
TRBV4-1	TRBJ1-6	.	13	CASSQEPGSPLHF
TRBV3-1/TRBV3-2	TRBJ1-1	.	12	CASSQNRVKAFF
TRBV7-2	TRBJ2-2	TRBD2	18	CASSFSGLAGVNTGELFF
TRBV15	TRBJ2-7	TRBD2	16	CATSRDLRGGSYEQYF